This TCR beta chain was obtained from a study of CXCR3-negative and CXCR3-positive naive CD8 T cells. CDR1 SEHNR and CDR2 FQNEAQ come from the germline V gene (reference sequence). The CDR3 length is 16 residues. The study sorted every CD8+ T cell subset in triplicate at 300,000 cells each. A note on this clonotype: The antigen remains unidentified.

Preparation of TRB cDNA libraries relied on 5' RACE carrying UMI labels. TCRdb re-called the 5' RACE reads; one entry per CDR3 protein, DNA not given. This sample contains tens of thousands of distinct CDR3 sequences. Study-level points and caveats: For CXCR3-positive naive cells, TRB CDR3s were more hydrophobic than those of CXCR3-negative naive cells. Memory CD8+ cells showed much lower diversity, while both naive subsets displayed comparably high diversity.

The rearrangement joins TRBV7-9 to TRBJ2-7; TCRdb's D gene call, TRBD1, goes unchecked for lack of DNA. The sequence was collected from a human donor in good health. Some clones in this sample may be carry-over from other donors' samples. The sequencing sample was made of naive CXCR3+ CD8+ T cells from blood. The subset denotes: CD45RO-CCR7+CD27+CD95- naive CD8+ T cells expressing CXCR3 (TNR3+). The CDR3 loop is CASSSDYRGHSYEQYF.